The rows below give T cell receptor beta chains drawn from one sample of a study of CD8 T cells in ankylosing spondylitis. TCRdb redid the calling of the 5' RACE reads with MiXCR, one entry per CDR3 protein. The sample contains 380,000 or so distinct CDR3 sequences, 20% of which appear only once. Sequencing input: blood, either unsorted or a sorted T cell fraction (not recorded which). These receptor sequences come from a male donor with ankylosing spondylitis or in good health (not recorded which). Each CDR3 is given without its conserved first and last residue.

J,V,CDR3
TRBJ2-6,TRBV30,AWRPGAGANVLT
TRBJ2-7,TRBV30,AWSPTGAYEQY
TRBJ2-5,TRBV11-2,ASSRVAGGETQY
TRBJ2-3,TRBV12-3/TRBV12-4,ASSFSRAGTDTQY
TRBJ2-1,TRBV4-1,ASSPSGGEDEQF
TRBJ2-3,TRBV7-8,ASSGLAGTSSTDTQY
TRBJ2-5,TRBV9,ASSGTGRETQY
TRBJ2-3,TRBV12-3/TRBV12-4,ASSFRPGTETDTQY
TRBJ2-5,TRBV27,ASSSGLGGGQETQY
TRBJ2-1,TRBV3-1,ASSQGGQKNEQF
TRBJ2-7,TRBV9,ASSAGVNKAYEQY
TRBJ2-5,TRBV7-9,ASSWPHGLIKETQY